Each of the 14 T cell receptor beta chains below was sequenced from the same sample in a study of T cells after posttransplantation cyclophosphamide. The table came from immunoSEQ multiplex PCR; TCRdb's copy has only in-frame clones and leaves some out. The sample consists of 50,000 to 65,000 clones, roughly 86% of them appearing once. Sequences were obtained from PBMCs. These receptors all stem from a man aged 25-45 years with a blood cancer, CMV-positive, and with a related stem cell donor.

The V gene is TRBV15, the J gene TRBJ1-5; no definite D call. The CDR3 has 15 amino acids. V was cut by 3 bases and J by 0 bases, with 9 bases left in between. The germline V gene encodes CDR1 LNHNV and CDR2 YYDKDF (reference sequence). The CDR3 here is CATSSEGHSNQPQHF. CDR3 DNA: TGTGCCACCAGCAGTGAGGGCCATAGCAATCAGCCCCAGCATTTT.

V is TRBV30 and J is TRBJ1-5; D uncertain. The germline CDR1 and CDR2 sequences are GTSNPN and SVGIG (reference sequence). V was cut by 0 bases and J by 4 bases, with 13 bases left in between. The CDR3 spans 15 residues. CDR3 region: CAWSVPGLSNQPQHF. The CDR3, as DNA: TGTGCCTGGAGTGTACCTGGGCTATCTAATCAGCCCCAGCATTTT.

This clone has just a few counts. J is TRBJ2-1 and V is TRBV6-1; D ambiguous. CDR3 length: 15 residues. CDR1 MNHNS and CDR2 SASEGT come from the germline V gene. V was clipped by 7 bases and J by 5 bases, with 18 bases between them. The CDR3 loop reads CASNLLVEFNNEQFF. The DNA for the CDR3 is TGTGCCAGCAACCTTCTCGTGGAGTTCAACAATGAGCAGTTCTTC.

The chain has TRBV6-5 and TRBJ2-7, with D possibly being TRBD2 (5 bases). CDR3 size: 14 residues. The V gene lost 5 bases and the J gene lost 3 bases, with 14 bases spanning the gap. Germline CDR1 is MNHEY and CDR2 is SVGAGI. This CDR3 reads CASSRSADYYEQYF. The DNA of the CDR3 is TGTGCCAGCAGTCGGTCGGCCGACTACTACGAGCAGTACTTC.

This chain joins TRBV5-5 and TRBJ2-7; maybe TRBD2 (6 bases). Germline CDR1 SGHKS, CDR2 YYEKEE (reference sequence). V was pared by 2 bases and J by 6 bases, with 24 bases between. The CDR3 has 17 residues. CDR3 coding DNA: TGTGCCAGCAGCTTCCCGTCTTGGGAGGAGACCCTCGGCGAGCAGTACTTC. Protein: CASSFPSWEETLGEQYF.

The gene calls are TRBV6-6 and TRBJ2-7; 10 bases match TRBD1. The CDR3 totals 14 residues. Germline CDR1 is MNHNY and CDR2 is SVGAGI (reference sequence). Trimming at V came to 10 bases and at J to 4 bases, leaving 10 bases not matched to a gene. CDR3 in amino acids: CATTGTGDQYEQYF. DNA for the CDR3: TGTGCCACTACGGGGACAGGGGATCAGTACGAGCAGTACTTC.

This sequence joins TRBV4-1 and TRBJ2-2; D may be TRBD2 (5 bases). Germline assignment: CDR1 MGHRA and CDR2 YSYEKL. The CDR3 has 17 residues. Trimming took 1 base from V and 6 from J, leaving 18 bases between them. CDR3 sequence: CASSQGRGRSSSGELFF. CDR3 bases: TGCGCCAGCAGCCAAGGCCGGGGTAGGTCATCCTCCGGGGAGCTGTTTTTT.

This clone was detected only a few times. CDR3 sequence reads: CASSPGLAGSYEQYF. Here the CDR3 DNA reads TGTGCCAGCAGCCCAGGACTAGCGGGATCCTACGAGCAGTACTTC. V gene TRBV5-5 combines with J gene TRBJ2-7, with 12 bases that match TRBD2. V shed 4 bases and J 1 base; nucleotides not matched to a gene: 3. Germline values: CDR1 SGHKS, CDR2 YYEKEE (reference sequence). This CDR3 spans 15 amino acids.

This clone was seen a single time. CDR3 residues: CASSYGQTYEQYF. CDR3 in DNA: TGTGCCAGCAGTTACGGACAGACCTACGAGCAGTACTTC. V usage is TRBV6-5 and J usage is TRBJ2-7, with D perhaps TRBD1 (6 bases). The germline CDR1 and CDR2 sequences are MNHEY and SVGAGI. V lost 2 bases and J 2 bases, leaving 7 bases between the germline ends. The CDR3 consists of 13 residues.

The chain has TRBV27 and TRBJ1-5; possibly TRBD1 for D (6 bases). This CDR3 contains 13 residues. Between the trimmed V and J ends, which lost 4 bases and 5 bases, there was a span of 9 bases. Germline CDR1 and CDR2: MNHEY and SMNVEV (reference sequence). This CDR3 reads CASSSGVHQPQHF. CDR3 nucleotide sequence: TGTGCCAGCAGTTCAGGGGTCCATCAGCCCCAGCATTTT.

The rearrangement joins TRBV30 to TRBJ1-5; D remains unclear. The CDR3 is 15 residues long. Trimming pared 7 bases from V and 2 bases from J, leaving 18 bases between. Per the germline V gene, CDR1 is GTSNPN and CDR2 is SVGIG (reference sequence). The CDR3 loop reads CASRPRGGGNQPQHF. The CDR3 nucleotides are TGTGCCTCTAGACCGAGAGGAGGAGGCAATCAGCCCCAGCATTTT.

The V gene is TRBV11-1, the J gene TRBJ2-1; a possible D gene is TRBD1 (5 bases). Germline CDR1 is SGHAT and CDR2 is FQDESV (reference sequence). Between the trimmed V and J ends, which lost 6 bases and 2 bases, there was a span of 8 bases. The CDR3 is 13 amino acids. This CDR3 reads CASRQGPYNEQFF. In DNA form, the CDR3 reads TGTGCCAGCAGGCAGGGCCCCTACAATGAGCAGTTCTTC.

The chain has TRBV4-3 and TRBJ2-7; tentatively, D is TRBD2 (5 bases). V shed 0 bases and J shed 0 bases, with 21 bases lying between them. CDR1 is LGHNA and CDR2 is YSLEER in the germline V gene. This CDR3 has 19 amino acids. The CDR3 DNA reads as TGCGCCAGCAGCCAAGATTACGGGAACAGCGTTACAAGCTCCTACGAGCAGTACTTC. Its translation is CASSQDYGNSVTSSYEQYF.

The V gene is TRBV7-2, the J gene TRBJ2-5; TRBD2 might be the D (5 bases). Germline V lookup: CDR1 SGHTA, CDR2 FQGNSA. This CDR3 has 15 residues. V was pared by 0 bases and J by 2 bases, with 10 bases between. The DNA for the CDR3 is TGTGCCAGCAGCTTAGCGAGGACTTCTCAAGAGACCCAGTACTTC. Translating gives CASSLARTSQETQYF.